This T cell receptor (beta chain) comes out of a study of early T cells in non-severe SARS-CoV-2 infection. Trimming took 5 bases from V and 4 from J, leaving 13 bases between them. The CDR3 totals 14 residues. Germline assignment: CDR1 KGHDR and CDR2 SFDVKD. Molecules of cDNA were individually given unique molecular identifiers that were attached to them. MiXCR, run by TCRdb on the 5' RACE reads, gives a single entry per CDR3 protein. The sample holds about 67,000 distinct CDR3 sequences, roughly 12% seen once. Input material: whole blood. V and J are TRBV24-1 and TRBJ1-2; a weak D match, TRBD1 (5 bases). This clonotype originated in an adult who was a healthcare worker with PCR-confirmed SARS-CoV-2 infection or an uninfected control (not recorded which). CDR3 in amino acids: CATSGDPAIYGYTF. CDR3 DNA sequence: TGTGCCACCAGTGGGGACCCTGCGATCTATGGCTACACCTTC.